The 17 T cell receptor beta chains reported below all come from one sample, sequenced in a study of tumor-infiltrating lymphocytes in primary liver carcinoma. Production of TCR beta cDNA used approximately 0.55 ug total RNA together with a constant-region primer. For TCR beta, libraries were produced by three nested multiplex PCR rounds using slightly modified ARM-PCR. Amplification in the first two PCR rounds was performed using TRBV1-TRBV30 forward primers and a C-beta reverse primer for approximately 10 cycles each. TCRdb re-derived calls from the multiplex PCR reads in MiXCR, one entry per CDR3 protein. This table has 80,000 or so distinct CDR3 sequences, roughly 71% appearing once. Unsorted bulk tissue of roughly 20-31 mg yielded co-extracted RNA and DNA. Sample: tumor-adjacent normal liver tissue. The receptors were sampled from a man aged 40-50 years with primary liver carcinoma and hepatitis B virus infection.

Remarks on this clonotype: It is unclear where the CDR3 begins or ends on the DNA, so no DNA is shown, and the CDR3 is as TCRdb lists it. The V and J genes are TRBV4-1 and TRBJ1-2; TRBD1, the D gene given by the table, was not confirmed from the DNA. CDR1 is MGHRA, CDR2 YSYEKL, per germline. A total of 15 residues make up the CDR3, ends included. CDR3 residues: CASSQGGATVYGCTF.

Concerning this clonotype itself: At one of its ends the junction is not consistent with the germline gene, which may arise from a read error. The chain couples TRBV6-2 or TRBV6-3 to TRBJ2-1; the match to TRBD2 covers 11 bases. The germline V gene encodes CDR1 MNHEY and CDR2 SVGEGT. CDR3 length equals 13 residues. The CDR3 nucleotides are TGTGCCAGCAGGACTAGCGGGATCGGTGAGCAGTTCTTT. This translates into CASRTSGIGEQFF.

J is TRBJ2-3 and V is TRBV28; D tentatively reads TRBD1 or TRBD2 (5 bases each). V shed 3 bases and J shed 2 bases, with 15 bases lying between them. The CDR3 runs to 16 residues. CDR1 is MDHEN and CDR2 is SYDVKM in the germline V gene. The CDR3 DNA sequence: TGTGCCAGCAGTTTGGCCGGGACCCCCATCACAGATACGCAGTATTTT. It yields the protein CASSLAGTPITDTQYF.

The table lists this clonotype with many counts. The chain recombines TRBV6-6 with TRBJ2-7; no clear D. CDR3 size: 15 residues. Trimming stripped 0 bases from V and 0 bases from J, with 9 bases between. Germline CDR1 reads MNHNY; CDR2 reads SVGAGI (reference sequence). Here the CDR3 DNA reads TGTGCCAGCAGTTACTCCCGACGCCACTCCTACGAGCAGTACTTC. Its translation is CASSYSRRHSYEQYF.

The chain has TRBV4-2 and TRBJ2-7; 9 positions agree with TRBD1. The germline gives CDR1 LGHNA, CDR2 YNFKEQ. This CDR3 is built from 15 residues. The CDR3 DNA sequence: TGTACCATCAGCCAAGACACAGGGGGCATGAACGAGCAGTACTTC. Its translation is CTISQDTGGMNEQYF.

About this clonotype itself: Here the CDR3 omits its conserved ending phenylalanine or tryptophan, so a read error is the likely source. No DNA is shown, since the ends of the CDR3 on it are uncertain; the CDR3 is the one TCRdb lists. This chain links TRBV6-5 with TRBJ2-1. The length of the CDR3 is 15 amino acids, counting both ends. The germline gives CDR1 MNHEY, CDR2 SVGAGI. The CDR3 spells CASSYKRSSYNEQFS.

J is TRBJ2-1 and V is TRBV4-3, with 7 bases identical to TRBD1. Germline-derived CDR1 and CDR2 are LGHNA and YSLEER. This CDR3 is built from 16 residues. V trimming: 11 bases; J trimming: 4 bases; junction bases outside the gene matches: 17. The CDR3 DNA sequence: TGCGCCTGGAGCCAAGATGTAGGGGGCCAGTACAATGAGCAGTTCTTC. As protein: CAWSQDVGGQYNEQFF.

Comment on this clonotype: The germline gene is not matched at one end of the junction; a read error may be the cause. The V and J genes are TRBV29-1 and TRBJ2-5, with D uncertain. The germline CDR1 and CDR2 sequences are SQVTM and ANQGSEA. This CDR3 comprises 15 residues. CDR3 amino acids: CSVESAACRSETQNF. The CDR3 coding sequence is TGCAGCGTTGAATCCGCGGCGTGTAGATCGGAGACCCAGAACTTC.

This clonotype was seen a few times. CDR3: CASSSGETQFF. The CDR3 bases are TGTGCCAGCAGTTCGGGCGAGACCCAGTTCTTC. V and J are TRBV28 and TRBJ2-5; D is undetermined. TRBJ2-1 matches the DNA end more closely, so the J call is doubtful. CDR3 size: 11 residues. Germline loops: CDR1 MDHEN, CDR2 SYDVKM.

As concerns this clonotype: A junction boundary mismatches the germline segment, possibly from a read error. The genes are TRBV11-2 and TRBJ2-3; D is unclear. Germline V gene sequence: CDR1 SGHAT, CDR2 FQNNGV. This CDR3 region has 12 residues. CDR3 residues: CASTFYRDTQYF. The CDR3 DNA follows: TGCGCCAGTACCTTCTACAGAGATACGCAGTATTTT. Combining the CDR3 with reference TRBV11-2 and TRBJ2-3 gives the whole variable domain EAGVAQSPRYKIIEKRQSVAFWCNPISGHATLYWYQQILGQGPKLLIQFQNNGVVDDSQLPKDRFSAERLKGVDSTLKIQPAKLEDSAVYLCASTFYRDTQYFGPGTRLTVL.

As for this clonotype: The junction departs from germline at one end; a sequencing error may be responsible. V gene TRBV6-6 combines with J gene TRBJ2-7; perhaps TRBD2 as D (5 bases). The CDR3 sequence is 15 residues long. Germline V gene sequence: CDR1 MNHNY, CDR2 SVGAGI (reference sequence). The CDR3 DNA is TGTGCCGGCAGACACGACACCTACGGGGACTACGAGCAGTACTTC. The encoded protein is CAGRHDTYGDYEQYF.

This clonotype was recorded many times. The chain carries TRBV7-9 and TRBJ2-7; 13 bases map to TRBD2. This CDR3 has 17 amino acids. Germline V gene sequence: CDR1 SEHNR, CDR2 FQNEAQ (reference sequence). V was pared by 5 bases and J by 2 bases, with 9 bases of the junction left unmatched. As DNA, the CDR3 is TGTGCCAGCAGCCCAGGACTAGCGGGAGTAGGAACCTACGAGCAGTACTTC. Its translation: CASSPGLAGVGTYEQYF.

V is TRBV12-3 or TRBV12-4 and J is TRBJ1-1; D is unresolved. Deletions cut 3 bases from V and 3 bases from J, with 11 bases between. This CDR3 contains 14 residues. The CDR3 DNA is TGTGCCAGCAGTTTGGTGAATAGGGACACTGAAGCTTTCTTT. Its translation is CASSLVNRDTEAFF.

For this clonotype: In this CDR3 the conserved last residue, phenylalanine or tryptophan, is missing, so a read error is likely. The chain uses TRBV4-3 and TRBJ2-7; no definite D call. The germline gives CDR1 LGHNA, CDR2 YSLEER. The CDR3 has 13 amino acids. Trimming took off 0 bases at V and 8 bases at J, with 11 bases between the two ends. The CDR3 sequence: CASSQDQGRQQYS. Here the CDR3 DNA reads TGCGCCAGCAGCCAAGATCAAGGCCGGCAGCAGTACTCC.

The rearrangement links TRBV5-4 to TRBJ2-3; D unresolved. Germline lookup yields CDR1 SGHNT and CDR2 YYREEE (reference sequence). Trimming pared 3 bases from V and 14 bases from J, leaving 19 bases between. This CDR3 is built from 13 residues. This CDR3 is CASSSRRADKLYF. CDR3 sequence (DNA): TGTGCCAGCAGCTCCCGACGGGCAGATAAGCTGTATTTT. Based on the CDR3 plus reference TRBV5-4 and TRBJ2-3, the full variable domain is ETGVTQSPTHLIKTRGQQVTLRCSSQSGHNTVSWYQQALGQGPQFIFQYYREEENGRGNFPPRFSGLQFPNYSSELNVNALELDDSALYLCASSSRRADKLYFGPGTRLTVL.

This clonotype was seen many times. CDR3 coding DNA: TGTGCCAGCAGCCAAGGCGGGGGGACCCAGTACTTC. It yields the protein CASSQGGGTQYF. The gene calls are TRBV7-9 and TRBJ2-5; TRBD2 matches at 7 bases. Unmatched junction bases numbered 4, after V lost 5 bases and J lost 7 bases. The CDR3 is made up of 12 amino acids. Looked up from germline, CDR1 is SEHNR and CDR2 is FQNEAQ (reference sequence).

This clonotype has a count of ten or more. The rearrangement links TRBV6-5 to TRBJ2-1; 10 bases match TRBD2. V lost 1 base to trimming and J lost 3 bases; unmatched junction nucleotides: 0. The CDR3 spans 15 residues. Germline assignment: CDR1 MNHEY and CDR2 SVGAGI. CDR3 loop: CASSYWTSGYNEQFF. CDR3 nucleotides: TGTGCCAGCAGTTACTGGACTAGCGGCTACAATGAGCAGTTCTTC.